This T cell receptor beta chain is drawn from a study of blood T cell repertoires in COVID-19. Turning to the study itself: Some COVID-19 samples were acute and others convalescent; all came from the United States, Italy and Spain.

CDR1 and CDR2 (germline): SNHLY, FYNNEI. The CDR3 contains 14 residues. The V end lost 3 bases, the J end lost 13 bases, and 16 bases lay between the germline ends. Sequencing used immunoSEQ multiplex PCR; TCRdb keeps in-frame clones, though not all of them. Of some 150,000 clones in the sample, nearly 80% were seen once. This rearrangement joins TRBV2 to TRBJ1-6, with a possible D match to TRBD1 (6 bases). This sequence was found in a woman older than 75 with acute or convalescent COVID-19. Sequencing used peripheral blood. DNA of the CDR3: TGTGCCAGCAGTGAGGTAGAGGTTCAGGGGCCCCTCCACTTT. This encodes CASSEVEVQGPLHF.